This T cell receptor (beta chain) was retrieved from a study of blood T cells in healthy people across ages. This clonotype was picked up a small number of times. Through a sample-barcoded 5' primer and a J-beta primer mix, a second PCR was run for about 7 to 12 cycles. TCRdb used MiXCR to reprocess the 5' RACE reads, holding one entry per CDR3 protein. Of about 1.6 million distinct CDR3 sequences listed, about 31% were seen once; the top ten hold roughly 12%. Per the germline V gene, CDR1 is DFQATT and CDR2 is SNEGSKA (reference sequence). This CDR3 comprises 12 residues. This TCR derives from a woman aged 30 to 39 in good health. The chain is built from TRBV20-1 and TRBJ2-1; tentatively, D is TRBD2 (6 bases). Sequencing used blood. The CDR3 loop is CKIRGLYNEQFF. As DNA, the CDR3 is TGCAAAATCCGGGGACTTTACAATGAGCAGTTCTTC.